This T cell receptor (beta chain) was captured in a study of neurological immune-mediated disorders. Study-level information: Of the 35 or so patients who had multiple sclerosis, roughly 31 had the relapsing-remitting form and 3 had the secondary progressive form.

Concerning this clonotype: The antigen remains undetermined.

This CDR3 region has 13 residues. The J segment lost 9 bases and the V segment lost 5 bases, leaving 6 bases of the junction unmatched. Per the germline V gene, CDR1 is LNHNV and CDR2 is YYDKDF (reference sequence). Regarding the study as a whole: It was HTLV-1-associated myelopathy that showed the most TCR clonal expansion, while multiple sclerosis showed the least, falling below healthy controls.

Every sequencing run returned over 190 million TCR-beta sequences, which were derived from 15-18 subjects. TCRdb reanalysed the 5' RACE reads using MiXCR and keeps one entry per CDR3 protein. This sample has over 50,000 distinct CDR3 sequences; around 5% occur once, and the top ten carry around 5.3%. The rearrangement uses TRBV15 and TRBJ1-5, with 8 bases that match TRBD1. The sample comprised PBMCs. The sequence was obtained from a human donor with multiple sclerosis. The donor label of this sample is uncertain. This chain's CDR3 is CATSERQGRPQHF. CDR3 nucleotide sequence: TGTGCCACCAGCGAAAGACAGGGGCGGCCCCAGCATTTT. The full variable domain, completed using reference TRBV15 and TRBJ1-5, is DAMVIQNPRYQVTQFGKPVTLSCSQTLNHNVMYWYQQKSSQAPKLLFHYYDKDFNNEADTPDNFQSRRPNTSFCFLDIRSPGLGDTAMYLCATSERQGRPQHFGDGTRLSIL.